The next 23 T cell receptor beta chains were all read from a single sample in a study of OX40 agonist ivuxolimab in advanced cancers. This table comes from immunoSEQ multiplex PCR, and its TCRdb copy is limited to in-frame clones, with some not included. The table includes 74,000 or so clones, about 92% detected once. The sample in question was CD4+ or CD8+ T cells sorted from blood, obtained in a trial of the OX40 agonist ivuxolimab. These receptors were taken from an adult with an advanced solid tumor such as melanoma, head and neck, liver or kidney cancer.

V and J are TRBV9 and TRBJ1-4; a possible D gene is TRBD1 (5 bases). The length of the CDR3 is 14 residues. Trimming removed 0 bases at V and 7 bases at J, with 10 bases between. Germline CDR1 and CDR2: SGDLS and YYNGEE. Here the CDR3 DNA reads TGTGCCAGCAGCGTAGACGGGGGTAGTGAAAAACTGTTTTTT. It encodes CASSVDGGSEKLFF.

The CDR3 loop reads CASSLGSGSQETQYF. In nucleotides, the CDR3 is TGTGCCAGCAGCTTAGGTTCAGGGAGCCAAGAGACCCAGTACTTC. V usage is TRBV11-2 and J usage is TRBJ2-5; D may correspond to TRBD1 or TRBD2 (5 bases each). This CDR3 spans 15 amino acids. V was cut by 1 base and J by 1 base, with 10 bases left in between. In germline, CDR1 is SGHAT, CDR2 FQNNGV.

The genes are TRBV27 and TRBJ1-2; D ambiguous. V was trimmed by 6 bases and J by 6 bases, leaving 17 bases between them. The CDR3 sequence is 14 residues long. The germline CDR1 and CDR2 sequences are MNHEY and SMNVEV (reference sequence). In DNA, the CDR3 is TGTGCCAGCAGCCTCGGGCCCCGCCTAGATGGCTACACCTTC. Its translation: CASSLGPRLDGYTF.

This clone was detected once. The J gene is TRBJ2-7, the V gene TRBV5-1; the D gene is possibly TRBD1 (5 bases). The CDR3 length is 14 residues. The germline V gene encodes CDR1 SGHRS and CDR2 YFSETQ. Trimming took 2 bases from V and 5 from J, leaving 14 bases between them. The CDR3 DNA is TGCGCCAGCAGCTTAGTCGTTTTAGGGGACGAGCAGTACTTC. Translation gives CASSLVVLGDEQYF.

This clone was recorded once. The J gene is TRBJ2-7, the V gene TRBV6-1, with 8 bases aligning to TRBD2. Trimming cost V 4 bases and J 3 bases; bases outside gene matches: 5. Germline CDR1 MNHNS, CDR2 SASEGT. The CDR3 loop spans 14 amino acids. The CDR3 DNA reads as TGTGCCAGCAGTGGGCCGGGGGGGCTCTACGAGCAGTACTTC. Translated: CASSGPGGLYEQYF.

The chain combines TRBV27 with TRBJ2-7; no clear D. The V end was cut by 0 bases, the J end by 3 bases, with 9 bases between. In germline, CDR1 is MNHEY, CDR2 SMNVEV (reference sequence). The CDR3 is 14 amino acids. CDR3 sequence: CASSLSRSDYEQYF. The CDR3 DNA reads as TGTGCCAGCAGTTTATCGCGGTCGGACTACGAGCAGTACTTC.

The chain joins TRBV27 to TRBJ2-7, with 9 bases that match TRBD1. The ends lost 2 bases at V and 3 bases at J; junction bases unmatched: 2. The CDR3 is 14 amino acids. CDR1 MNHEY and CDR2 SMNVEV come from the germline V gene (reference sequence). The CDR3 nucleotides are TGTGCCAGCAGTTTACCGGGACAGGGCTACGAGCAGTACTTC. Amino acid sequence: CASSLPGQGYEQYF.

V and J are TRBV7-9 and TRBJ1-1; no clear D. The CDR3 is 11 residues long. V lost 5 bases and J lost 11, with 12 bases in between. CDR1 SEHNR and CDR2 FQNEAQ come from the germline V gene (reference sequence). CDR3 protein: CASSRDPPAFF. DNA of the CDR3: TGTGCCAGCAGCCGAGATCCCCCGGCTTTCTTT.

The V call is TRBV15, the J call TRBJ2-1; maybe TRBD2 (5 bases). CDR1 is LNHNV and CDR2 is YYDKDF in the germline V gene (reference sequence). The length of the CDR3 is 16 residues. V lost 1 base and J lost 2, with 12 bases in between. In DNA, the CDR3 is TGTGCCACCAGCAGAGGGGCCGGGAACCCCTACAATGAGCAGTTCTTC. As protein: CATSRGAGNPYNEQFF. The variable domain in full, completed from reference TRBV15 and TRBJ2-1, reads DAMVIQNPRYQVTQFGKPVTLSCSQTLNHNVMYWYQQKSSQAPKLLFHYYDKDFNNEADTPDNFQSRRPNTSFCFLDIRSPGLGDTAMYLCATSRGAGNPYNEQFFGPGTRLTVL.

This clone was observed a single time. The chain combines TRBV19 with TRBJ2-7, with D perhaps being TRBD1 or TRBD2 (5 bases each). V lost 6 bases, J lost 2 bases, and 17 bases lay in between. The CDR3 runs 15 residues. The V gene's germline CDR1 is LNHDA and CDR2 SQIVND (reference sequence). Here the CDR3 reads CASSLPRDGAYEQYF. The DNA of the CDR3 is TGTGCCAGTAGCCTACCACGGGACGGGGCCTACGAGCAGTACTTC. Drawing the rest from reference TRBV19 and TRBJ2-7, the complete variable domain is DGGITQSPKYLFRKEGQNVTLSCEQNLNHDAMYWYRQDPGQGLRLIYYSQIVNDFQKGDIAEGYSVSREKKESFPLTVTSAQKNPTAFYLCASSLPRDGAYEQYFGPGTRLTVT.

The genes are TRBV5-4 and TRBJ2-7; 7 positions agree with TRBD1. The CDR3 is 12 residues long. CDR1 SGHNT and CDR2 YYREEE come from the germline V gene (reference sequence). Trimming removed 0 bases from V and 6 bases from J; junction bases left unmatched: 0. The CDR3 region has the DNA TGTGCCAGCAGCTTGGGACAGGGCGAGCAGTACTTC. Translation: CASSLGQGEQYF. Full variable domain (remainder filled in from reference TRBV5-4 and TRBJ2-7): ETGVTQSPTHLIKTRGQQVTLRCSSQSGHNTVSWYQQALGQGPQFIFQYYREEENGRGNFPPRFSGLQFPNYSSELNVNALELDDSALYLCASSLGQGEQYFGPGTRLTVT.

The chain employs TRBV6-5 and TRBJ1-2, with a possible D match to TRBD1 (6 bases). Germline CDR1 MNHEY, CDR2 SVGAGI. Trimming pared 7 bases from V and 2 bases from J, leaving 17 bases between. The CDR3 has 15 residues. The CDR3, as DNA: TGTGCCAGCATGGGGATGACAGGACTCAACTATGGCTACACCTTC. Its protein is CASMGMTGLNYGYTF.

The chain uses TRBV7-9 and TRBJ2-3, with D possibly TRBD1 on 5 matching bases. This CDR3 has 14 amino acids. Between the trimmed V and J ends, which lost 5 bases and 2 bases, there was a span of 11 bases. CDR1 and CDR2 from the germline V gene are SEHNR and FQNEAQ (reference sequence). CDR3 sequence: CASSDRQFTDTQYF. In DNA form, the CDR3 reads TGTGCCAGCAGCGACCGACAGTTCACAGATACGCAGTATTTT.

The chain has TRBV4-3 and TRBJ2-6, with D uncertain. V lost 0 bases and J lost 0, with 3 bases in between. Germline V gene lookup returns CDR1 LGHNA and CDR2 YSLEER. The CDR3 sequence is 15 residues long. The DNA for the CDR3 is TGCGCCAGCAGCCAAGATTACTCTGGGGCCAACGTCCTGACTTTC. Its protein product is CASSQDYSGANVLTF.

V and J are TRBV5-4 and TRBJ2-1, with no clear D. Germline assignment: CDR1 SGHNT and CDR2 YYREEE (reference sequence). This CDR3 contains 13 residues. Trimming removed 4 bases from V and 8 bases from J, with 13 bases in between. The CDR3 bases are TGTGCCAGCAGCCAGCCCCCAAGGGATGAGCAGTTCTTC. This gives the protein CASSQPPRDEQFF.

The chain has TRBV28 and TRBJ2-2, with TRBD2 matching over 12 bases. J lost 3 bases, V lost 3 bases, and 5 bases had no gene match. In germline, CDR1 is MDHEN, CDR2 SYDVKM. This CDR3 is built from 17 residues. The CDR3 sequence is CASSFVLAGGDTGELFF. The CDR3 DNA reads as TGTGCCAGCAGTTTCGTCCTAGCGGGAGGGGACACCGGGGAGCTGTTTTTT.

The genes are TRBV11-1 and TRBJ2-7, with D perhaps matching TRBD1 or TRBD2 (5 bases each). This CDR3 is built from 13 residues. Trimming shortened V by 1 base and J by 7 bases, and 11 bases separated the two germline ends. Germline lookup yields CDR1 SGHAT and CDR2 FQDESV (reference sequence). The CDR3 DNA sequence: TGTGCCAGCAGCTTAGGTCCGGGGCGAGAGCAGTACTTC. It yields the protein CASSLGPGREQYF. Filled out from reference TRBV11-1 and TRBJ2-7, the complete variable domain reads EAEVAQSPRYKITEKSQAVAFWCDPISGHATLYWYRQILGQGPELLVQFQDESVVDDSQLPKDRFSAERLKGVDSTLKIQPAELGDSAMYLCASSLGPGREQYFGPGTRLTVT.

V gene TRBV6-5 combines with J gene TRBJ2-5; perhaps TRBD1 as D (6 bases). Germline CDR1 reads MNHEY; CDR2 reads SVGAGI. V was shortened by 6 bases and J by 4 bases, with 15 bases between the two germline ends. CDR3 length: 14 amino acids. The chain's CDR3 is CASSLITGRETQYF. The CDR3 region has the DNA TGTGCCAGCAGCCTGATCACAGGGAGAGAGACCCAGTACTTC.

J is TRBJ2-7 and V is TRBV27, with D possibly matching TRBD1 (6 bases). The CDR3 extends over 18 amino acids. The germline V gene encodes CDR1 MNHEY and CDR2 SMNVEV (reference sequence). The V gene lost 0 bases and the J gene lost 3 bases, with 21 bases spanning the gap. DNA for the CDR3: TGTGCCAGCAGTTTATCTTACGCAGGGGTCAACAATTTCTACGAGCAGTACTTC. This codes for CASSLSYAGVNNFYEQYF.

V usage is TRBV7-9 and J usage is TRBJ1-2, with 8 positions matching TRBD1. The J segment lost 4 bases and the V segment lost 6 bases, leaving 4 bases of the junction unmatched. This CDR3 region has 13 residues. Germline CDR1 reads SEHNR; CDR2 reads FQNEAQ (reference sequence). The CDR3 DNA follows: TGTGCCAGCAGAGCCGGGACAGGCTATGGCTACACCTTC. This translates into CASRAGTGYGYTF.

The rearrangement links TRBV7-9 to TRBJ2-2, with 8 bases fitting TRBD1. CDR1 is SEHNR and CDR2 is FQNEAQ in the germline V gene (reference sequence). This CDR3 comprises 17 residues. V dropped 1 base and J dropped 2; count of bases not matched to a gene: 6. The CDR3 nucleotides read TGTGCCAGCAGCTTAGTGCGGCAGGGGGCCAACACCGGGGAGCTGTTTTTT. Translated, it gives CASSLVRQGANTGELFF.

V is TRBV11-2 and J is TRBJ2-7; D not certain. The germline V gene encodes CDR1 SGHAT and CDR2 FQNNGV. This CDR3 comprises 15 residues. Between the trimmed V and J ends, which lost 1 base and 0 bases, there was a span of 10 bases. CDR3 protein: CASSLAVGYSYEQYF. The DNA of the CDR3 is TGTGCCAGCAGCTTAGCGGTGGGATACTCCTACGAGCAGTACTTC.

This chain uses TRBV30 with TRBJ2-7; a possible D gene is TRBD1 (6 bases). Trimming stripped 1 base from V and 8 bases from J, with 9 bases between. Germline-derived CDR1 and CDR2 are GTSNPN and SVGIG (reference sequence). The CDR3 is 11 residues long. The CDR3 bases are TGTGCCTGGAGTGCGACAGGTCAGCAGTACTTC. Translating gives CAWSATGQQYF.